Presented here are 11 T cell receptor beta chains from one specimen sequenced in a study of OX40 agonist ivuxolimab in advanced cancers. Repertoires were generated with immunoSEQ multiplex PCR, while TCRdb's copy carries only in-frame clones and drops some. The table lists 75,000 to 100,000 clones, about 92% of them singletons. The source was CD4+ or CD8+ T cells sorted from blood, collected in a trial of the OX40 agonist ivuxolimab. These receptors originate from an adult with an advanced solid tumor such as melanoma, head and neck, liver or kidney cancer.

This rearrangement joins TRBV7-6 to TRBJ1-3, with a tentative D call TRBD1 (6 bases). Trimming pared 3 bases from V and 0 bases from J, leaving 12 bases between. The CDR3 extends over 16 amino acids. The V gene's germline CDR1 is SGHVS and CDR2 FNYEAQ. The CDR3 DNA reads TGTGCCAGCAGCTTCGAGGGGGTTCTCTCTGGAAACACCATATATTTT. Translation gives CASSFEGVLSGNTIYF. The entire variable domain, with the rest obtained from reference TRBV7-6 and TRBJ1-3, is as follows: GAGVSQSPRYKVTKRGQDVALRCDPISGHVSLYWYRQALGQGPEFLTYFNYEAQQDKSGLPNDRFSAERPEGSISTLTIQRTEQRDSAMYRCASSFEGVLSGNTIYFGEGSWLTVV.

This sequence joins TRBV27 and TRBJ1-1; weak D call: TRBD1 (6 bases). V was clipped by 5 bases and J by 0 bases, with 13 bases between them. There are 15 residues in the CDR3. The V gene's germline CDR1 is MNHEY and CDR2 SMNVEV (reference sequence). CDR3 coding DNA: TGTGCCAGCAGTCCAAGGACAGCTATGAACACTGAAGCTTTCTTT. It is translated as CASSPRTAMNTEAFF.

This chain connects TRBV7-2 to TRBJ2-1, with 7 bases aligning to TRBD2. Germline-derived CDR1 and CDR2 are SGHTA and FQGNSA. There are 16 residues in the CDR3. Trimming at V came to 4 bases and at J to 2 bases, leaving 8 bases not matched to a gene. The CDR3 spells CASSYIAGAAYNEQFF. CDR3 nucleotides: TGTGCCAGCAGCTATATCGCGGGAGCAGCCTACAATGAGCAGTTCTTC.

The chain couples TRBV5-4 to TRBJ1-1, with a possible D match to TRBD1 (6 bases). Trimming pared 0 bases from V and 7 bases from J, leaving 28 bases between. The germline CDR1 and CDR2 sequences are SGHNT and YYREEE (reference sequence). The CDR3 consists of 19 residues. The CDR3, as DNA: TGTGCCAGCAGCTTGGCCAGAACGACCGGGGGGGCCTTTATTCTTGAAGCTTTCTTT. Its translation: CASSLARTTGGAFILEAFF.

The genes are TRBV2 and TRBJ1-3, with D unresolved. CDR3 length: 15 residues. Trimming cost V 0 bases and J 0 bases, with 6 bases left between them. Per the germline V gene, CDR1 is SNHLY and CDR2 is FYNNEI. The CDR3 here is CASSEAPVSGNTIYF. The CDR3, as DNA: TGTGCCAGCAGTGAAGCTCCGGTCTCTGGAAACACCATATATTTT.

The chain links TRBV29-1 to TRBJ1-1; 9 bases match TRBD1. CDR1 and CDR2 from the germline V gene are SQVTM and ANQGSEA. V gave up 4 bases and J gave up 1 base; unmatched junction bases: 1. The CDR3 spans 13 residues. The CDR3 bases are TGCAGCGTTGCGGACAGGGGGAACACTGAAGCTTTCTTT. It is translated as CSVADRGNTEAFF.

This chain uses TRBV19 with TRBJ1-5; no reliable D call. The CDR3 covers 16 residues. Germline CDR1 is LNHDA and CDR2 is SQIVND (reference sequence). V was clipped by 3 bases and J by 0 bases, with 12 bases between them. CDR3 in amino acids: CASSISGSNSNQPQHF. As DNA, the CDR3 is TGTGCCAGTAGTATTTCAGGATCTAATAGCAATCAGCCCCAGCATTTT.

V usage is TRBV29-1 and J usage is TRBJ2-7; 8 nucleotides match TRBD2. J gave up 2 bases and V 6 bases, and 6 bases lay outside the gene matches. CDR1 and CDR2 from the germline V gene are SQVTM and ANQGSEA. The CDR3 contains 13 residues. The CDR3 spells CSVNGGEAYEQYF. CDR3 DNA: TGCAGCGTCAACGGGGGGGAGGCCTACGAGCAGTACTTC.

The chain carries TRBV12-5 and TRBJ2-1; the D gene is possibly TRBD2 (6 bases). The CDR3 has 14 residues. Trimming took off 6 bases at V and 8 bases at J, with 17 bases between the two ends. The germline V gene encodes CDR1 LGHNT and CDR2 FRNRAP. The CDR3 DNA follows: TGTGCTAGTGGCCTGGTCACTAGCAACGATGAGCAGTTCTTC. Translated, it gives CASGLVTSNDEQFF.

The CDR3 loop is CASSLMAYEQYF. In nucleotides, the CDR3 is TGTGCCAGCAGTTTAATGGCCTACGAGCAGTACTTC. The chain employs TRBV27 and TRBJ2-7; D unclear. Germline V gene sequence: CDR1 MNHEY, CDR2 SMNVEV (reference sequence). V was pared by 2 bases and J by 2 bases, with 4 bases between. CDR3 size: 12 residues.

This rearrangement joins TRBV19 to TRBJ1-1; possible D gene TRBD1, 5 bases. Germline V gene sequence: CDR1 LNHDA, CDR2 SQIVND (reference sequence). The ends were cut back, 1 base at V and 0 bases at J, with 15 bases in the middle. The CDR3 loop spans 17 amino acids. CDR3: CASSIGGLTGVNTEAFF. CDR3 nucleotides: TGTGCCAGTAGTATAGGGGGCCTGACGGGGGTGAACACTGAAGCTTTCTTT.